A selection of T cell receptor beta chains follows, all from one sample in a study of sequential checkpoint blockade in melanoma. The table came from immunoSEQ multiplex PCR; TCRdb's copy has only in-frame clones and leaves some out. Found here are over 1,500 clones, about 22% of them singletons; the top ten hold 8%. The sample here was tumor tissue (inferred from file names), taken from a patient given nivolumab and ipilimumab in sequence. The receptor set was obtained from a human donor with melanoma. Both conserved end residues are part of each CDR3. D genes are given only for firm matches. The size field is filled for only some rows; it gives once, few, many or a size class.

clone size: few
V gene: TRBV12-5
D gene: TRBD1
J gene: TRBJ1-1
CDR3 protein: CASGSGGSTEAFF
CDR3 DNA: TGTGCTAGTGGTTCAGGGGGCAGCACTGAAGCTTTCTTT

clone size: few
V gene: TRBV6-8
D gene: .
J gene: TRBJ1-1
CDR3 protein: CASSSALGGVGEAFF
CDR3 DNA: TGTGCCAGCAGTTCCGCTTTGGGGGGGGTCGGTGAAGCTTTCTTT

clone size: .
V gene: TRBV5-1
D gene: TRBD2
J gene: TRBJ2-5
CDR3 protein: CASSSGTSGGPHQETQYF
CDR3 DNA: TGCGCCAGCAGCTCGGGGACTAGCGGGGGGCCCCACCAAGAGACCCAGTACTTC

clone size: .
V gene: TRBV6-8
D gene: TRBD1
J gene: TRBJ1-2
CDR3 protein: CASDSSDRAPGYTF
CDR3 DNA: TGTGCCAGCGACTCCTCGGACAGGGCTCCCGGCTACACCTTC

clone size: few
V gene: TRBV4-1
D gene: TRBD1
J gene: TRBJ2-1
CDR3 protein: CASSPLEGQPNNEQFF
CDR3 DNA: TGCGCCAGCAGCCCCCTTGAGGGACAGCCCAACAATGAGCAGTTCTTC

clone size: .
V gene: TRBV15
D gene: .
J gene: TRBJ2-2
CDR3 protein: CATSRDKISSTGELFF
CDR3 DNA: TGTGCCACCAGCAGAGATAAGATCAGCTCCACCGGGGAGCTGTTTTTT

clone size: .
V gene: TRBV9
D gene: TRBD1
J gene: TRBJ2-7
CDR3 protein: CASSAWDSSYEQYF
CDR3 DNA: TGTGCCAGCAGCGCCTGGGACAGCTCCTACGAGCAGTACTTC

clone size: medium-sized
V gene: TRBV11-3
D gene: TRBD1
J gene: TRBJ1-6
CDR3 protein: CASSLEDRGGSPLHF
CDR3 DNA: TGTGCCAGCAGCTTAGAGGACAGGGGGGGTTCACCCCTCCACTTT

clone size: .
V gene: TRBV6-8
D gene: TRBD2
J gene: TRBJ2-7
CDR3 protein: CASRPPSGGSSYEQYF
CDR3 DNA: TGTGCCAGCAGACCTCCTAGCGGGGGAAGCTCCTACGAGCAGTACTTC

clone size: medium-sized
V gene: TRBV11-3
D gene: .
J gene: TRBJ1-4
CDR3 protein: CASSQGNRDPASKLFF
CDR3 DNA: TGTGCCAGCAGCCAAGGAAACCGGGACCCCGCGTCTAAACTGTTTTTT

clone size: medium-sized
V gene: TRBV11-3
D gene: .
J gene: TRBJ2-7
CDR3 protein: CASSLGPDGTYEQYF
CDR3 DNA: TGTGCCAGCAGCTTAGGCCCGGACGGAACCTACGAGCAGTACTTC

clone size: medium-sized
V gene: TRBV12-5
D gene: .
J gene: TRBJ1-2
CDR3 protein: CASRETENYGYTF
CDR3 DNA: TGTGCCAGCCGCGAGACAGAGAACTATGGCTACACCTTC

clone size: medium-sized
V gene: TRBV11-3
D gene: .
J gene: TRBJ2-7
CDR3 protein: CASSQLPGGPLYEQYF
CDR3 DNA: TGTGCCAGCAGCCAACTCCCCGGGGGGCCACTCTACGAGCAGTACTTC

clone size: few
V gene: TRBV5-1
D gene: .
J gene: TRBJ1-2
CDR3 protein: CASSVGLTGKYGYTF
CDR3 DNA: TGCGCCAGCAGCGTAGGTCTGACAGGAAAATATGGCTACACCTTC

clone size: medium-sized
V gene: TRBV11-3
D gene: .
J gene: TRBJ2-3
CDR3 protein: CASSFRGSGDTQYF
CDR3 DNA: TGTGCCAGCAGCTTTAGGGGGTCGGGGGATACGCAGTATTTT

clone size: many
V gene: TRBV12-5
D gene: .
J gene: TRBJ2-1
CDR3 protein: CASNGGGPFNEQFF
CDR3 DNA: TGTGCCAGCAATGGGGGGGGGCCTTTCAATGAGCAGTTCTTC

clone size: medium-sized
V gene: TRBV9
D gene: .
J gene: TRBJ2-1
CDR3 protein: CASSVDDTIADNEQFF
CDR3 DNA: TGTGCCAGCAGCGTAGACGATACGATAGCCGACAATGAGCAGTTCTTC

clone size: medium-sized
V gene: TRBV11-3
D gene: TRBD2
J gene: TRBJ2-7
CDR3 protein: CASSPGGASYEQYF
CDR3 DNA: TGTGCCAGCAGCCCGGGAGGGGCCTCCTACGAGCAGTACTTC

clone size: .
V gene: TRBV14
D gene: TRBD1
J gene: TRBJ2-7
CDR3 protein: CASSQVQPRRSGGEQYF
CDR3 DNA: TGTGCCAGCAGCCAAGTCCAGCCACGCAGGTCAGGGGGTGAGCAGTACTTC

clone size: many
V gene: TRBV7-4
D gene: TRBD2
J gene: TRBJ2-3
CDR3 protein: CASSQTGLATQYF
CDR3 DNA: TGTGCCAGCAGCCAAACGGGACTAGCGACGCAGTATTTT

clone size: medium-sized
V gene: TRBV6-8
D gene: .
J gene: TRBJ2-6
CDR3 protein: CASSSSSAGANVLTF
CDR3 DNA: TGTGCCAGCAGTTCCTCCAGTGCGGGGGCCAACGTCCTGACTTTC

clone size: many
V gene: TRBV11-3
D gene: .
J gene: TRBJ2-1
CDR3 protein: CASSSPTGVPYNEQFF
CDR3 DNA: TGTGCCAGCAGCTCTCCGACGGGAGTACCCTACAATGAGCAGTTCTTC

clone size: medium-sized
V gene: TRBV11-3
D gene: .
J gene: TRBJ2-5
CDR3 protein: CASSLVGQGLILAQYF
CDR3 DNA: .

clone size: .
V gene: TRBV6-8
D gene: TRBD1
J gene: TRBJ1-5
CDR3 protein: CASSPDRAQPQHF
CDR3 DNA: TGTGCCAGCAGTCCTGACAGGGCTCAGCCCCAGCATTTT

clone size: .
V gene: TRBV15
D gene: .
J gene: TRBJ1-5
CDR3 protein: CATSRGTENQPQHF
CDR3 DNA: TGTGCCACCAGCAGAGGGACTGAAAATCAGCCCCAGCATTTT

clone size: .
V gene: TRBV14
D gene: .
J gene: TRBJ1-2
CDR3 protein: CASSPPVEPPNYGYTF
CDR3 DNA: TGTGCCAGCAGTCCCCCTGTCGAGCCTCCGAACTATGGCTACACCTTC

clone size: medium-sized
V gene: TRBV7-1
D gene: .
J gene: TRBJ2-1
CDR3 protein: CASSLALEYEQFF
CDR3 DNA: TGTGCCAGCAGCTTAGCGCTGGAGTATGAGCAGTTCTTC

clone size: .
V gene: TRBV15
D gene: .
J gene: TRBJ1-4
CDR3 protein: CATSRTTDITNEKLFF
CDR3 DNA: TGTGCCACCAGCAGAACTACCGACATCACTAATGAAAAACTGTTTTTT

clone size: medium-sized
V gene: TRBV9
D gene: .
J gene: TRBJ2-4
CDR3 protein: CASSVGGGTNIQYF
CDR3 DNA: TGTGCCAGCAGCGTAGGCGGAGGGACGAACATTCAGTACTTC

clone size: .
V gene: TRBV19
D gene: .
J gene: TRBJ2-3
CDR3 protein: CASSEIDTQYF
CDR3 DNA: TGTGCCAGTAGTGAGATAGATACGCAGTATTTT

clone size: medium-sized
V gene: TRBV11-3
D gene: TRBD1
J gene: TRBJ1-1
CDR3 protein: CASRFFSQGEAEAFF
CDR3 DNA: TGTGCCAGCAGATTTTTTAGCCAGGGGGAGGCTGAAGCTTTCTTT

clone size: medium-sized
V gene: TRBV11-3
D gene: TRBD2
J gene: TRBJ2-1
CDR3 protein: CASSKGLAGVGSSGNEQFF
CDR3 DNA: TGTGCCAGCAGCAAGGGACTAGCGGGAGTAGGGTCATCCGGCAATGAGCAGTTCTTC

clone size: .
V gene: TRBV5-1
D gene: .
J gene: TRBJ2-5
CDR3 protein: CASSLSIIPEGYQETQYF
CDR3 DNA: TGCGCCAGCAGCTTGAGTATTATACCTGAAGGGTATCAAGAGACCCAGTACTTC

clone size: few
V gene: TRBV29-1
D gene: .
J gene: TRBJ1-4
CDR3 protein: CSARGISEKLFF
CDR3 DNA: TGCAGCGCCCGAGGGATAAGTGAAAAACTGTTTTTT

clone size: medium-sized
V gene: TRBV9
D gene: TRBD1
J gene: TRBJ2-7
CDR3 protein: CASSVGTGTYEQYF
CDR3 DNA: TGTGCCAGCAGCGTAGGGACAGGGACCTACGAGCAGTACTTC

clone size: medium-sized
V gene: TRBV9
D gene: .
J gene: TRBJ2-5
CDR3 protein: CASSVDTYYEETQYF
CDR3 DNA: TGTGCCAGCAGCGTCGATACCTATTACGAAGAGACCCAGTACTTC

clone size: medium-sized
V gene: TRBV6-8
D gene: TRBD1
J gene: TRBJ1-2
CDR3 protein: CASTMGQGAQGYTF
CDR3 DNA: TGTGCCAGCACTATGGGACAGGGGGCGCAAGGCTACACCTTC

clone size: few
V gene: TRBV4-1
D gene: .
J gene: TRBJ1-1
CDR3 protein: CASSQVFRRNTEAFF
CDR3 DNA: TGCGCCAGCAGCCAAGTCTTTCGCAGGAACACTGAAGCTTTCTTT

clone size: .
V gene: TRBV6-8
D gene: .
J gene: TRBJ2-4
CDR3 protein: CASSRDGNIQYF
CDR3 DNA: TGTGCCAGCAGCCGGGACGGTAACATTCAGTACTTC

clone size: .
V gene: TRBV4-1
D gene: .
J gene: TRBJ2-3
CDR3 protein: CASSQESRGVTDTQYF
CDR3 DNA: TGCGCCAGCAGCCAAGAATCCAGGGGAGTCACAGATACGCAGTATTTT

clone size: once
V gene: TRBV10-2
D gene: .
J gene: TRBJ1-3
CDR3 protein: CASRPTSRDSGNTIYF
CDR3 DNA: TGCGCCAGCAGACCGACAAGTAGGGACTCTGGAAACACCATATATTTT

clone size: medium-sized
V gene: TRBV6-8
D gene: TRBD2
J gene: TRBJ2-7
CDR3 protein: CASSNRLAGLYEQYF
CDR3 DNA: TGTGCCAGCAGTAACAGACTAGCGGGCCTCTACGAGCAGTACTTC

clone size: .
V gene: TRBV19
D gene: .
J gene: TRBJ1-5
CDR3 protein: CASSITLGQPQHF
CDR3 DNA: TGTGCCAGTAGTATAACGCTGGGGCAGCCCCAGCATTTT

clone size: few
V gene: TRBV11-3
D gene: TRBD2
J gene: TRBJ2-1
CDR3 protein: CASSSGLAGGYDDEQFF
CDR3 DNA: TGTGCCAGCAGCTCGGGACTAGCGGGGGGGTATGACGATGAGCAGTTCTTC

clone size: medium-sized
V gene: TRBV11-3
D gene: .
J gene: TRBJ1-4
CDR3 protein: CASSLSTGTTNEKLFF
CDR3 DNA: TGTGCCAGCAGCTTGTCGACGGGTACAACTAATGAAAAACTGTTTTTT